This TCR beta chain was captured by sequencing in a study of blood T cell repertoires in COVID-19. Germline V gene data show CDR1 as MNHNS and CDR2 as SASEGT. The length of the CDR3 is 15 residues. Between the trimmed V and J ends, which lost 0 bases and 7 bases, there was a span of 15 bases. Some clones are missing from TCRdb's copy, which holds only in-frame ones; the method was immunoSEQ multiplex PCR. The repertoire consists of 130,000 to 150,000 clones, with 84% occurring once and the leading ten covering roughly 5.5%. The sequenced sample consisted of PBMCs or T cells enriched from blood (not recorded which). V gene TRBV6-1 combines with J gene TRBJ1-2; a weak D match, TRBD1 (6 bases). The sequence derives from a woman aged 50 to 60 who had been exposed to COVID-19. CDR3 in amino acids: CASSEARGRGSGYTF. The CDR3 DNA reads TGTGCCAGCAGTGAAGCGCGAGGCAGGGGCTCTGGCTACACCTTC.